These T cell receptor beta chains were read from a single sample in a study of cytomegalovirus exposure and HLA in healthy donors. TCRdb keeps only in-frame clones here, not all; method: immunoSEQ multiplex PCR. The data contain 150,000 to 160,000 clones, roughly 83% of them singletons. Sequencing input: PBMCs. The source is a man aged 25-45 years in good health and CMV-seropositive. Both conserved end residues are part of each CDR3. D genes are given only for firm matches. For some rows the clone size is stated as once, few or many, or as a class when expanded; others skip it.

size: .; D: .; V: TRBV7-9; J: TRBJ1-2; length: 14; DNA: TGTTCCAGCAGCAGACCGCCGCGGCATGTGGGCTACACCTTC; CDR3: CSSSRPPRHVGYTF
size: .; D: TRBD1; V: TRBV7-9; J: TRBJ2-3; length: 15; DNA: TGTGCCAGCAGCTTAAGGGGACAGTCGATAGATACGCAGTATTTT; CDR3: CASSLRGQSIDTQYF
size: few; D: .; V: TRBV19; J: TRBJ2-6; length: 17; DNA: TGTGCCAGTAGTACCTACCTCCGGACAGACGGGGCCAACGTCCTGACTTTC; CDR3: CASSTYLRTDGANVLTF
size: .; D: .; V: TRBV7-2; J: TRBJ2-5; length: 14; DNA: TGTGCCAGCAGCGTTGGAGGGAGCCAAGAGACCCAGTACTTC; CDR3: CASSVGGSQETQYF
size: .; D: .; V: TRBV6-5; J: TRBJ2-7; length: 15; DNA: TGTGCCAGCAGTTACTCGGTCAATACTCAATACGAGCAGTACTTC; CDR3: CASSYSVNTQYEQYF
size: .; D: TRBD1; V: TRBV6-5; J: TRBJ2-7; length: 14; DNA: TGTGCCAGCAGTGCCCTGACAGGGAAGGACGAGCAGTACTTC; CDR3: CASSALTGKDEQYF
size: .; D: .; V: TRBV28; J: TRBJ2-7; length: 12; DNA: TGTGCCGCCCGTCGAGGGCGCTACGAGCAGTACTTC; CDR3: CAARRGRYEQYF
size: .; D: .; V: TRBV6-1; J: TRBJ2-1; length: 12; DNA: TGTGCCAGCAGTGTTTATTCCAATGAGCAGTTCTTC; CDR3: CASSVYSNEQFF
size: .; D: .; V: TRBV6-5; J: TRBJ2-7; length: 16; DNA: TGTGCCAGCAGTTACCCCACAGGGAGGGGGAGCTACGAGCAGTACTTC; CDR3: CASSYPTGRGSYEQYF
size: .; D: TRBD2; V: TRBV7-9; J: TRBJ2-1; length: 17; DNA: TGTGCCAGCAGCTCTAGCGGGGGGGCACAAAAATACAATGAGCAGTTCTTC; CDR3: CASSSSGGAQKYNEQFF
size: .; D: .; V: TRBV14; J: TRBJ1-2; length: 17; DNA: TGTGCCAGCAGCCAAGTCCTTCCCGACTTGGGGGGTTATGGCTACACCTTC; CDR3: CASSQVLPDLGGYGYTF
size: .; D: .; V: TRBV27; J: TRBJ1-5; length: 14; DNA: TGTGCCAGCAGGGGGCGGGGGGGCAATCAGCCCCAGCATTTT; CDR3: CASRGRGGNQPQHF
size: .; D: TRBD1; V: TRBV27; J: TRBJ2-5; length: 17; DNA: TGTGCCAGCAGCCCTCCCCGGGGTACAGGGGGCCAAGAGACCCAGTACTTC; CDR3: CASSPPRGTGGQETQYF
size: .; D: TRBD2; V: TRBV12-5; J: TRBJ2-7; length: 14; DNA: TGTGCTAGTGGTTTGACTAGCGGGAGCGCCGAGCAGTACTTC; CDR3: CASGLTSGSAEQYF
size: .; D: .; V: TRBV4-1; J: TRBJ2-1; length: 15; DNA: TGCGCCAGCAGCAAGGGGACTTTCTCCTACAATGAGCAGTTCTTC; CDR3: CASSKGTFSYNEQFF
size: .; D: .; V: TRBV6-5; J: TRBJ2-3; length: 13; DNA: TGTGCCAGCACCCCCGAACCCAGAAATACGCAGTATTTT; CDR3: CASTPEPRNTQYF